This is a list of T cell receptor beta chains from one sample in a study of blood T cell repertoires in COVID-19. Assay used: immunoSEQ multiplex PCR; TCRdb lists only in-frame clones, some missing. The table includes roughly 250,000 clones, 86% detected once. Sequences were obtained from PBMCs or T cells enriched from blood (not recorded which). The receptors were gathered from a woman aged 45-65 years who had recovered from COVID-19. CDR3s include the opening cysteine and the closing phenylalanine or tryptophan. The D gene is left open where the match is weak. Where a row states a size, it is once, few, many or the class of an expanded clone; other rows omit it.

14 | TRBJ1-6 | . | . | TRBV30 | TGTGCCTGGAGTCTCAAGCTAGATGTGTCACCCCTCCACTTT | CAWSLKLDVSPLHF
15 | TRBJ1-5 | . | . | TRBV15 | TGTGCCACCAGCAGAGGGGACATTCCCAATCAGCCCCAGCATTTT | CATSRGDIPNQPQHF
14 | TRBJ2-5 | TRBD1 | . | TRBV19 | TGTGCCAGTAGATCACAGGGGGCGCGGGAGACCCAGTACTTC | CASRSQGARETQYF
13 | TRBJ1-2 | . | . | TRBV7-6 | TGTGCCAGCAGCCCCGGGGGAGACTATGGCTACACCTTC | CASSPGGDYGYTF
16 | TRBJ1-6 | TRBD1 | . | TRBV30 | TGTGCCTGGAACAACGACAGGGGTTTCTATAATTCACCCCTCCACTTT | CAWNNDRGFYNSPLHF
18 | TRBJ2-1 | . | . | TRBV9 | TGTGCCAGCAGCGTATCTGGGCCAGGGTGGGGGGAATACAATGAGCAGTTCTTC | CASSVSGPGWGEYNEQFF
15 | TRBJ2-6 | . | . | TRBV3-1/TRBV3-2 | TGTGCCAGCAGCCAAGGGACCGGGACAGCCAACGTCCTGACTTTC | CASSQGTGTANVLTF
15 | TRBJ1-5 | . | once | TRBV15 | TGTGCCACCAGCAGAGATCTCCCGGAGGGACAGCCCCAGCATTTT | CATSRDLPEGQPQHF
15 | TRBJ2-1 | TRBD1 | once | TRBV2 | TGTGCCAGCAGGTCCGACAGGGTCAACTACAATGAGCAGTTCTTC | CASRSDRVNYNEQFF
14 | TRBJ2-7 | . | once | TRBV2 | TGTGCCAGCAGCGAAAGACAGACCACCTACGAGCAGTACTTC | CASSERQTTYEQYF
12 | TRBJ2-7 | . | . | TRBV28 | TGTGCCAGCAGTTTATCGACGGGGGAGCAGTACTTC | CASSLSTGEQYF
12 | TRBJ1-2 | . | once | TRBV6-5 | TGTGCCCTGGGGCCTAATAACTATGGCTACACCTTC | CALGPNNYGYTF
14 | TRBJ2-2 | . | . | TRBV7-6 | TGTGCCAGCAGCCCTGACACAATAAACAGGGAGCTGTTTTTT | CASSPDTINRELFF
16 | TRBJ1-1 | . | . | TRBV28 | TGTGCCAGCAGTTCCCTCGCCAGGGCGCAGGGCACTGAAGCTTTCTTT | CASSSLARAQGTEAFF
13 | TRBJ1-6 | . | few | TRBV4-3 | TGCGCCAGCAGCCTACTGAATAATTCACCCCTCCACTTT | CASSLLNNSPLHF
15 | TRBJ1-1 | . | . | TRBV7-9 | TGTGCCAGCAGCTTAAGTCCCCAGTCCGACACTGAAGCTTTCTTT | CASSLSPQSDTEAFF
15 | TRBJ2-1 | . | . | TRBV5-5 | TGTGCCAGCAGCTTGGCCGTCAGGGCGGACAATGAGCAGTTCTTC | CASSLAVRADNEQFF
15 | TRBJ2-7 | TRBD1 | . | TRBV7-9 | TGTGCCAGCAGCGCAACAGGGGGCACTTCGTTCGAGCAGTACTTC | CASSATGGTSFEQYF
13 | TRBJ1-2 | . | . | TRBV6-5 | TGTGCCAGCAGTTTATCAGGGGCGCGTGGCTACACCTTC | CASSLSGARGYTF
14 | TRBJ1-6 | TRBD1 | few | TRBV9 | TGTGCCAGCACCACGACAGGGGTTGATTCACCCCTCCACTTT | CASTTTGVDSPLHF
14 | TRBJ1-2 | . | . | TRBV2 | TGTGCCAGCAGTGACTCAGGCAGGAACTATGGCTACACCTTC | CASSDSGRNYGYTF
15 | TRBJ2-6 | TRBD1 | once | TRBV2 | TGTGCCAGCGTGACAGGGGAATCTGGGGCCAACGTCCTGACTTTC | CASVTGESGANVLTF
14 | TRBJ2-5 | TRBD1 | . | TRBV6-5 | TGTGCCAGCACTAGGCAGGGGGACCGCGAGACCCAGTACTTC | CASTRQGDRETQYF
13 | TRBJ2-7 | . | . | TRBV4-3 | TGCGCCAGCAGCCAAGACAGGGTGGGCGAGCAGTACTTC | CASSQDRVGEQYF
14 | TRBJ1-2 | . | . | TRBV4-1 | TGCGCCAGCAGCCTTCCCCAGGAAAACTATGGCTACACCTTC | CASSLPQENYGYTF
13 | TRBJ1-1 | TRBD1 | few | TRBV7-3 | TGTGCCAGCAGCTCCGACAGGGGCACTGAAGCTTTCTTT | CASSSDRGTEAFF
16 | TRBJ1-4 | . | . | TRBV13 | TGTGCCAGCAGCCCTACAGGGCACGAAACTAATGAAAAACTGTTTTTT | CASSPTGHETNEKLFF
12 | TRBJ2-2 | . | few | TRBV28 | TGTGCCACGGGAATAAACACCGGGGAGCTGTTTTTT | CATGINTGELFF
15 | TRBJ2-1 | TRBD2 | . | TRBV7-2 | TGTGCCAGCAGCCACCTGGGGGGGATCTACAATGAGCAGTTCTTC | CASSHLGGIYNEQFF
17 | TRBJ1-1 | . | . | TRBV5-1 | TGCGCCAGCAGCCTCTACCCGGTGGTCGGGACAATTAAGGAAGCTTTCTTT | CASSLYPVVGTIKEAFF
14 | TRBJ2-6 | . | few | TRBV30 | TGTGCCTGGAGTGTTCAGGCTGGGGCCAACGTCCTGACTTTC | CAWSVQAGANVLTF
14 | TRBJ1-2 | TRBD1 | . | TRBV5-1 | TGCGCCAGCAGCCCGGACAGGGGGTACTATGGCTACACCTTC | CASSPDRGYYGYTF
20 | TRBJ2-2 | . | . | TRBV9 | TGTGCCAGCAGCGTAGCTACGCCGGTCGGTGGGGGCGTTGGGGGTTTGGAGCTGTTTTTT | CASSVATPVGGGVGGLELFF
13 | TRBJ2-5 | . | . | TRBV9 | TGTGCCAGCAGCGTAGGGGAGACAGAGACCCAGTACTTC | CASSVGETETQYF
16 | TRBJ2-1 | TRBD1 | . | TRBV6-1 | TGTGCCAGCAGTGAATGGGACAGGGGGCTGGGCAATGAGCAGTTCTTC | CASSEWDRGLGNEQFF
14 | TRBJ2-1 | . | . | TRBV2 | TGTGCCAGCAGTGAAACCCGCGGCTACAATGAGCAGTTCTTC | CASSETRGYNEQFF
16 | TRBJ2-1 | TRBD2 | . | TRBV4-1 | TGCGCCAGCAGCCAAGTGAAGACTAGCGGGAGCAATGAGCAGTTCTTC | CASSQVKTSGSNEQFF